One T cell receptor (beta chain) is described in this entry. This clone was picked up a small number of times. No cognate antigen has been identified for it. There are no base qualities to consult, and no much larger clone falls within one base. The library was built by means of PCR. Instrument on record: Illumina HiSeq 4000. The TCR beta-chain CDR3 region of each patient was profiled by high-throughput sequencing. Processing in the source paper ran as follows. Drawing on CDR3 differences between clinicopathological groups, the researchers built a classifier meant to tell apart patients with distant-metastatic papillary thyroid cancer. The Shannon index was used to measure repertoire diversity, and the Morisita-Horn index was used to measure how similar tumor and blood repertoires were. The raw public data were reprocessed by TCRdb itself: fastp quality trimming at Q25, MiXCR clonotype calling, in-frame beta chains only. For this entry, the V and J calls and clone size follow TCRdb and not the study's own pipeline. The table for this sample lists about 20,000 clones; about 32% of them were counted only once. The ten largest clonotypes hold roughly a quarter of the sample.

No treatment had been received by any patient before thyroid surgery. Using T-cell receptor beta sequencing, the study looked back at clinical samples from patients collected from the early 2010s to the late 2010s. The data are from a study of metastatic and nonmetastatic thyroid tumors (dated by TCRdb to about 2020). About the investigation overall: Repertoires were compared across peripheral blood and tumor or nodule tissue samples from malignant and benign thyroid patients. General study outcomes and caveats: In both blood and tumor samples, TCR beta diversity was reported to be significantly higher in malignant tumors than in benign nodules.

From cysteine to phenylalanine, the CDR3 is 14 amino acids long. The sequence is cut down to CDR3 DNA, 42 bases in frame from base 1. CDR1 is given as MNHEY and CDR2 as SMNVEV, both from the germline V gene (reference sequence). Cut back by 3 bases and 0 bases, the V and J ends lie 8 bases apart. The chain is encoded by TRBV27 joined to TRBJ1-1; tentative D gene TRBD1, with 5 bases matching. The source of this sequence is a male donor with papillary thyroid cancer or a benign thyroid nodule (not recorded which). Some clones in this sample may be carry-over from other donors' samples. The sample consisted of tumor tissue. The CDR3 reads as follows: CASSFQGLNTEAFF. The nucleotide sequence is given as TGTGCCAGCAGTTTCCAGGGCTTGAACACTGAAGCTTTCTTT.